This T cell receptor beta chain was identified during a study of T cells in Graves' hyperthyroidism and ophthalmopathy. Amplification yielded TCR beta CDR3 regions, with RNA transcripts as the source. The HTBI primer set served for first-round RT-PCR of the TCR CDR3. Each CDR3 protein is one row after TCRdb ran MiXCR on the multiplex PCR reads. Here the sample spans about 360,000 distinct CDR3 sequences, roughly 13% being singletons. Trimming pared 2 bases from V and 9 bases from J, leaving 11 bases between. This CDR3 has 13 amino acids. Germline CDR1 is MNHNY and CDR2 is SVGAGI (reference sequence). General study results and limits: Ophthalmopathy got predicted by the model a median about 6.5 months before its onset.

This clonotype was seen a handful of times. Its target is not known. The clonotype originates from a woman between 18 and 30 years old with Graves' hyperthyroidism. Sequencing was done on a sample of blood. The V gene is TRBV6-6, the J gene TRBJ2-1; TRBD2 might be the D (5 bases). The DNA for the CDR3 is TGTGCCAGCAGTTACGCACCCCGGGGTGAGCAGTTCTTC. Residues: CASSYAPRGEQFF.